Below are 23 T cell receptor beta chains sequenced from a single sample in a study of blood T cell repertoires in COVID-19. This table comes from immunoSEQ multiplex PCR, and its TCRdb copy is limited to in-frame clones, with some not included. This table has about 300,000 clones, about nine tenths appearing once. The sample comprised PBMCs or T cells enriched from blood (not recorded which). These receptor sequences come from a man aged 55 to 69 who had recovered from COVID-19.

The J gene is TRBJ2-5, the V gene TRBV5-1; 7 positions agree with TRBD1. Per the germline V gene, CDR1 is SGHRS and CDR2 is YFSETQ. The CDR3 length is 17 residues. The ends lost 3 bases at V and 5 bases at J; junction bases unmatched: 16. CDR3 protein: CASSYASGTAFGETQYF. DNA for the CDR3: TGCGCCAGCAGCTACGCTTCCGGGACAGCCTTCGGGGAGACCCAGTACTTC.

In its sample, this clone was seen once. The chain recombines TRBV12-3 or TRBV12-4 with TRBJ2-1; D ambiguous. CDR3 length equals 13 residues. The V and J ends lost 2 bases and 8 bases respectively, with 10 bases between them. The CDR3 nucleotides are TGTGCCAGCAGTTTACTAGAGTTGTATGAGCAGTTCTTC. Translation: CASSLLELYEQFF.

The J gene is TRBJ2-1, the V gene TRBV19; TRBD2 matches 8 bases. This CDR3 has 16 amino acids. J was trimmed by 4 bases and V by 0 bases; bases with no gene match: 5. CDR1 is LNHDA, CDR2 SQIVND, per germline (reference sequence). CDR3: CASSIDRLAGYNEQFF. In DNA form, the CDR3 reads TGTGCCAGTAGTATAGATCGATTAGCGGGGTACAATGAGCAGTTCTTC.

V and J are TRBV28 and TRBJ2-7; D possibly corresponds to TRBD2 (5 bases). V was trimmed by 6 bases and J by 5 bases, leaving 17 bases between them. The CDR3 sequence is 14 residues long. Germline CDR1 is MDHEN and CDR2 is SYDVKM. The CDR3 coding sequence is TGTGCCAGCAGGGAACTTGGGAGTGGCAACGAGCAGTACTTC. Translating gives CASRELGSGNEQYF.

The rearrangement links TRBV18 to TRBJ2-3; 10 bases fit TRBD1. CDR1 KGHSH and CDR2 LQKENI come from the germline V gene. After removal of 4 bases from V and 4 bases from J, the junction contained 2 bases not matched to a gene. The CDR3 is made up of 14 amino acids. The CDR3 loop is CASSRDRGADTQYF. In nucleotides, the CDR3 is TGTGCCAGCTCACGGGACAGGGGTGCAGATACGCAGTATTTT.

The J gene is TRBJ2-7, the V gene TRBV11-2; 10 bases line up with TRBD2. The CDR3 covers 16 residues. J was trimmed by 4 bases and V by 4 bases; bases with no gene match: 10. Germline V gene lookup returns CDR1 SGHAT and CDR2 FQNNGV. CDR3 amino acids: CASSWDPSGSTYEQYF. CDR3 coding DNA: TGTGCCAGCAGCTGGGACCCTAGCGGGAGTACTTACGAGCAGTACTTC.

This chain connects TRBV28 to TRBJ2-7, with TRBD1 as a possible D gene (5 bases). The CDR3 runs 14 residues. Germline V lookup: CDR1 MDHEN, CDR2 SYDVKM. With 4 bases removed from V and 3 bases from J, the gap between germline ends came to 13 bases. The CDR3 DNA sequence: TGTGCCAGCAGTTCGCCTGGACAATACTACGAGCAGTACTTC. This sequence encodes CASSSPGQYYEQYF.

CDR3 protein: CASSQLAGDTQYF. CDR3 nucleotide sequence: TGTGCCAGCAGCCAATTAGCCGGGGATACGCAGTATTTT. V is TRBV3-1 (or the pseudogene TRBV3-2) and J is TRBJ2-3; unclear D gene. This CDR3 spans 13 amino acids. Trimming stripped 2 bases from V and 6 bases from J, with 9 bases between. Germline V lookup: CDR1 LGHDT, CDR2 YNNKEL (reference sequence).

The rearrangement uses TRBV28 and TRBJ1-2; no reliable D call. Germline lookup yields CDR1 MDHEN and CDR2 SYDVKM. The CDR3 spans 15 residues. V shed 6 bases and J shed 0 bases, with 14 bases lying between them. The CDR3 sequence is CASSSQGGPNYGYTF. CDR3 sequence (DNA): TGTGCCAGCAGCAGTCAAGGTGGGCCTAACTATGGCTACACCTTC.

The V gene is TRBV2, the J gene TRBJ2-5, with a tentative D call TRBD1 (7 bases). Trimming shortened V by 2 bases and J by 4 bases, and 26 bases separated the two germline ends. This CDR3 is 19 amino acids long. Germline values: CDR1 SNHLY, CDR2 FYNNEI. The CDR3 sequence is CASSEIRRDLTGQGETQYF. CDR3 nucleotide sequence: TGTGCCAGCAGTGAAATAAGGCGGGATTTGACAGGGCAGGGAGAGACCCAGTACTTC. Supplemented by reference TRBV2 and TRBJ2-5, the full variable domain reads EPEVTQTPSHQVTQMGQEVILRCVPISNHLYFYWYRQILGQKVEFLVSFYNNEISEKSEIFDDQFSVERPDGSNFTLKIRSTKLEDSAMYFCASSEIRRDLTGQGETQYFGPGTRLLVL.

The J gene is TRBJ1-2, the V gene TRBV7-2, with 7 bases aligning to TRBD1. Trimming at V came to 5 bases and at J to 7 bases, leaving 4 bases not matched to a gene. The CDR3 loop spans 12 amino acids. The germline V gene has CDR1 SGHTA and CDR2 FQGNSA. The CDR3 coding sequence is TGTGCCAGCAGCGTTGACAGGGTTGGCTACACCTTC. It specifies CASSVDRVGYTF.

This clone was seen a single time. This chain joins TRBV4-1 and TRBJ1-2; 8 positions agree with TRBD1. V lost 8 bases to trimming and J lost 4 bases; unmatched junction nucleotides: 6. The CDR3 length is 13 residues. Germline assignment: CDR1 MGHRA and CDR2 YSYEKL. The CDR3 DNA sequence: TGCGCCAGCGGGCAGGGGGCTCGCTATGGCTACACCTTC. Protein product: CASGQGARYGYTF.

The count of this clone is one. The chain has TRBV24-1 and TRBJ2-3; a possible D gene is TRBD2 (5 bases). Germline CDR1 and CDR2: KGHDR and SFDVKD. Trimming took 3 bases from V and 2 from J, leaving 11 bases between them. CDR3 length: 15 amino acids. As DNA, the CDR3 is TGTGCCACCAGTGATCCCCGGGGTACCACAGATACGCAGTATTTT. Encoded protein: CATSDPRGTTDTQYF.

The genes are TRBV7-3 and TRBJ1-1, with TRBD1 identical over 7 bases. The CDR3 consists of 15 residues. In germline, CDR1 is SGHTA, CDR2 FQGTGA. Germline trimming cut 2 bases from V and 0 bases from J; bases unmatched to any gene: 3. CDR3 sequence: CASSLQGGMNTEAFF. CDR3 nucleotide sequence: TGTGCCAGCAGCTTACAGGGGGGCATGAACACTGAAGCTTTCTTT.

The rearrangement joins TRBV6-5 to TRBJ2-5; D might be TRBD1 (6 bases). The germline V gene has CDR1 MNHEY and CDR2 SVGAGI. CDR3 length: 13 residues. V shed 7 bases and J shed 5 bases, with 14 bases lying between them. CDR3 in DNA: TGTGCCAGCAAGCCACCAGGGGCGGAGACCCAGTACTTC. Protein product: CASKPPGAETQYF.

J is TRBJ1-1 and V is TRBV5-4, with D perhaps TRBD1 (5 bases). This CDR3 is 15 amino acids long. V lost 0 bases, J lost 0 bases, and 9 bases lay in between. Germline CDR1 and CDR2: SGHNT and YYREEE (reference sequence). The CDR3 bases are TGTGCCAGCAGCTTGGTGCGGGGCATGAACACTGAAGCTTTCTTT. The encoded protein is CASSLVRGMNTEAFF.

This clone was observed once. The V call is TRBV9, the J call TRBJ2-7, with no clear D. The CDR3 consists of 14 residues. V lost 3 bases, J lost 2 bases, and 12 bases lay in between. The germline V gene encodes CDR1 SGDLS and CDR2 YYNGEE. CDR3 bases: TGTGCCAGCAGCGCGCCCGGGTTACCCTACGAGCAGTACTTC. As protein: CASSAPGLPYEQYF.

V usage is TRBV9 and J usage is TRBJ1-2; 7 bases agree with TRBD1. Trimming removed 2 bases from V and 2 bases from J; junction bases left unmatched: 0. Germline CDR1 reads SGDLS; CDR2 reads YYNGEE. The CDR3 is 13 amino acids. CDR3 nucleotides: TGTGCCAGCAGCGTGACAGGGAACTATGGCTACACCTTC. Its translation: CASSVTGNYGYTF.

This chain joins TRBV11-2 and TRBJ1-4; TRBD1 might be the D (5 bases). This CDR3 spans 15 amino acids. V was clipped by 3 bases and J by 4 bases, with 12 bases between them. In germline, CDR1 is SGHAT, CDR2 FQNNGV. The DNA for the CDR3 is TGTGCCAGCAGCTTCCGACAGACCTATAATGAAAAACTGTTTTTT. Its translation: CASSFRQTYNEKLFF.

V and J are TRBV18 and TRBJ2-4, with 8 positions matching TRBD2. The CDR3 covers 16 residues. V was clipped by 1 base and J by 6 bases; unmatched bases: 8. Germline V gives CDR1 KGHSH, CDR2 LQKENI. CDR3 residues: CASSPLPGRAGNIQYF. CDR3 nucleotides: TGTGCCAGCTCACCACTACCCGGGAGGGCTGGAAACATTCAGTACTTC.

CDR3 nucleotide sequence: TGTGCCAGCAGCGTAGTATCAGGTGGAAACACCATATATTTT. This sequence encodes CASSVVSGGNTIYF. This chain connects TRBV9 to TRBJ1-3, with D uncertain. Trimming shortened V by 0 bases and J by 3 bases, and 7 bases separated the two germline ends. The CDR3 covers 14 residues. Germline CDR1 SGDLS, CDR2 YYNGEE.

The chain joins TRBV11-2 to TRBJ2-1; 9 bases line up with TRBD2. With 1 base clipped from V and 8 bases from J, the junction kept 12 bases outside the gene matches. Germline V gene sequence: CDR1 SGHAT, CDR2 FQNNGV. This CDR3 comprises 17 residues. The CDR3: CASSLGGGRALSDEQFF. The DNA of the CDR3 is TGTGCCAGCAGCTTAGGGGGCGGGAGGGCCCTCTCGGATGAGCAGTTCTTC.

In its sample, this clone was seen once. The CDR3 is CASSSRASEQFF. The CDR3 DNA reads as TGTGCCAGCAGCTCCAGGGCCTCCGAGCAGTTCTTC. The J gene is TRBJ2-1, the V gene TRBV11-3; possible D gene TRBD1, 5 bases. Germline V lookup: CDR1 SGHNT, CDR2 YENEEA. The CDR3 extends over 12 amino acids. V was pared by 4 bases and J by 10 bases, with 11 bases between. The full variable domain, completed using reference TRBV11-3 and TRBJ2-1, is EAGVVQSPRYKIIEKKQPVAFWCNPISGHNTLYWYLQNLGQGPELLIRYENEEAVDDSQLPKDRFSAERLKGVDSTLKIQPAELGDSAVYLCASSSRASEQFFGPGTRLTVL.